One and the same sample provided the 22 T cell receptor beta chains below, sequenced in a study of blood T cell repertoires in COVID-19. Repertoires were generated with immunoSEQ multiplex PCR, while TCRdb's copy carries only in-frame clones and drops some. The sample holds about 76,000 clones; approximately 88% are singletons and the top ten take 5.8%. The sample comprised peripheral blood. The origin of the receptors is a man aged 45-65 years with active COVID-19.

The rearrangement links TRBV9 to TRBJ1-6; TRBD1 is a possible D gene (6 bases). This CDR3 is built from 15 residues. The V end was cut by 4 bases, the J end by 13 bases, with 21 bases between. Germline CDR1 SGDLS, CDR2 YYNGEE. The CDR3 spells CASSSPSGGPGPLHF. The CDR3 DNA follows: TGTGCCAGCAGCTCACCGAGCGGGGGGCCGGGGCCCCTCCACTTT. Based on the CDR3 plus reference TRBV9 and TRBJ1-6, the full variable domain is DSGVTQTPKHLITATGQRVTLRCSPRSGDLSVYWYQQSLDQGLQFLIQYYNGEERAKGNILERFSAQQFPDLHSELNLSSLELGDSALYFCASSSPSGGPGPLHFGNGTRLTVT.

This chain connects TRBV30 to TRBJ1-2; D call uncertain. Per the germline V gene, CDR1 is GTSNPN and CDR2 is SVGIG (reference sequence). V was shortened by 0 bases and J by 4 bases, with 12 bases between the two germline ends. The CDR3 sequence is 14 residues long. As DNA, the CDR3 is TGTGCCTGGAGTGTAAACGGAGGCCCCTATGGCTACACCTTC. Protein: CAWSVNGGPYGYTF. The full variable domain, completed using reference TRBV30 and TRBJ1-2, is SQTIHQWPATLVQPVGSPLSLECTVEGTSNPNLYWYRQAAGRGLQLLFYSVGIGQISSEVPQNLSASRPQDRQFILSSKKLLLSDSGFYLCAWSVNGGPYGYTFGSGTRLTVV.

CDR3 sequence reads: CASSGGPMNTEAFF. For the CDR3, the DNA is TGTGCCAGCAGCGGCGGGCCTATGAACACTGAAGCTTTCTTT. V and J are TRBV9 and TRBJ1-1, with D unclear. The germline V gene encodes CDR1 SGDLS and CDR2 YYNGEE. This CDR3 region has 14 residues. V lost 3 bases, J lost 0 bases, and 9 bases lay in between.

This chain links TRBV2 with TRBJ2-4, with D perhaps TRBD1 (6 bases). The germline V gene encodes CDR1 SNHLY and CDR2 FYNNEI. Trimming left V 2 bases short and J 5 bases short, with 19 bases between. CDR3 length equals 17 residues. The CDR3 region has the DNA TGTGCCAGCAGTGAACACAGGGCCGCAGGGCCGCAAAACATTCAGTACTTC. Protein sequence: CASSEHRAAGPQNIQYF.

The rearrangement uses TRBV5-4 and TRBJ2-5; TRBD1 matches at 7 bases. Unmatched junction bases numbered 1, after V lost 1 base and J lost 1 base. Germline CDR1 SGHNT, CDR2 YYREEE (reference sequence). The CDR3 covers 14 residues. The DNA of the CDR3 is TGTGCCAGCAGCTTGACAGGGGCCCAAGAGACCCAGTACTTC. Translated, it gives CASSLTGAQETQYF.

CDR3 sequence: CASRSGTSITGELFF. DNA of the CDR3: TGTGCCAGCAGATCCGGGACTAGTATCACCGGGGAGCTGTTTTTT. The chain combines TRBV6-5 with TRBJ2-2; 8 bases map to TRBD2. Germline trimming cut 6 bases from V and 4 bases from J; bases unmatched to any gene: 7. The CDR3 has 15 residues. The V gene's germline CDR1 is MNHEY and CDR2 SVGAGI.

The chain combines TRBV3-1 (or the pseudogene TRBV3-2) with TRBJ1-4; D unresolved. V lost 4 bases, J lost 8 bases, and 17 bases lay in between. Germline CDR1 reads LGHDT; CDR2 reads YNNKEL (reference sequence). The CDR3 length is 15 residues. The CDR3 region is CASSPGLITEEKLFF. DNA of the CDR3: TGTGCCAGCAGCCCTGGACTCATAACTGAGGAAAAACTGTTTTTT.

The chain joins TRBV24-1 to TRBJ2-2; D is undetermined. Germline CDR1 KGHDR, CDR2 SFDVKD. The CDR3 runs to 16 residues. V lost 2 bases to trimming and J lost 3 bases, with 12 bases between them. The CDR3 protein is CATSDSQVGYTGELFF. As DNA, the CDR3 is TGTGCCACCAGTGATTCGCAGGTTGGATACACCGGGGAGCTGTTTTTT.

The chain links TRBV28 to TRBJ2-1, with TRBD1 matching 9 bases. The germline V gene encodes CDR1 MDHEN and CDR2 SYDVKM. Trimming removed 2 bases from V and 8 bases from J; junction bases left unmatched: 7. The CDR3 covers 15 residues. In nucleotides, the CDR3 is TGTGCCAGCAGTTTAAAGGGACAGGGTATGGATGAGCAGTTCTTC. Translating it yields CASSLKGQGMDEQFF. The full variable domain, in which reference TRBV28 and TRBJ2-1 provide the parts outside the CDR3, is DVKVTQSSRYLVKRTGEKVFLECVQDMDHENMFWYRQDPGLGLRLIYFSYDVKMKEKGDIPEGYSVSREKKERFSLILESASTNQTSMYLCASSLKGQGMDEQFFGPGTRLTVL.

This chain links TRBV3-1 (or the pseudogene TRBV3-2) with TRBJ2-5; TRBD1 agrees at 8 bases. CDR1 LGHDT and CDR2 YNNKEL come from the germline V gene (reference sequence). This CDR3 has 15 amino acids. The ends lost 2 bases at V and 5 bases at J; junction bases unmatched: 7. The CDR3 DNA is TGTGCCAGCAGCCAAATGCAGGGGGCCGGGGAGACCCAGTACTTC. Its protein product is CASSQMQGAGETQYF.

This clone was seen only once. This chain links TRBV9 with TRBJ2-3, with 11 bases identical to TRBD2. The V segment lost 0 bases and the J segment 5 bases; nucleotides outside the gene matches: 11. Germline CDR1 reads SGDLS; CDR2 reads YYNGEE. CDR3 length: 18 residues. CDR3 sequence: CASSVAFSGGAGGDTQYF. CDR3 coding DNA: TGTGCCAGCAGCGTAGCGTTTAGCGGGGGGGCCGGAGGAGATACGCAGTATTTT.

The chain is built from TRBV18 and TRBJ1-3, with 9 bases that match TRBD1. This CDR3 has 19 amino acids. Germline assignment: CDR1 KGHSH and CDR2 LQKENI. V dropped 3 bases and J dropped 4; count of bases not matched to a gene: 16. The CDR3 is CASSPLVNRGPTGGNTIYF. As DNA, the CDR3 is TGTGCCAGCTCACCCCTCGTTAACAGGGGGCCCACGGGAGGAAACACCATATATTTT.

The sample holds a few counts of this clone. This chain connects TRBV4-2 to TRBJ2-5; D perhaps matches TRBD1 (8 bases). The CDR3 sequence is 15 residues long. Trimming left V 4 bases short and J 0 bases short, with 12 bases between. Germline V CDR1 and CDR2: LGHNA, YNFKEQ. The CDR3 DNA follows: TGTGCCAGCAGCCGGGGGGGACAGGACCAAGAGACCCAGTACTTC. Amino acids: CASSRGGQDQETQYF.

The chain couples TRBV28 to TRBJ1-4; 9 nucleotides match TRBD1. Trimming cost V 6 bases and J 6 bases; bases outside gene matches: 5. This CDR3 comprises 14 residues. The germline V gene has CDR1 MDHEN and CDR2 SYDVKM. CDR3 in amino acids: CASSKTGGDEKLFF. The CDR3 DNA reads as TGTGCCAGCAGCAAAACAGGGGGCGATGAAAAACTGTTTTTT.

The chain joins TRBV5-1 to TRBJ1-1, with TRBD1 identical over 11 bases. The CDR3 is made up of 17 amino acids. V shed 1 base, J shed 5 bases, and the junction held 10 bases outside the gene matches. Germline CDR1 is SGHRS and CDR2 is YFSETQ. This chain's CDR3 is CASSLLVSGQGATEAFF. CDR3 coding DNA: TGCGCCAGCAGCTTGTTAGTTTCAGGACAGGGGGCAACTGAAGCTTTCTTT. The full variable domain, in which reference TRBV5-1 and TRBJ1-1 provide the parts outside the CDR3, is KAGVTQTPRYLIKTRGQQVTLSCSPISGHRSVSWYQQTPGQGLQFLFEYFSETQRNKGNFPGRFSGRQFSNSRSEMNVSTLELGDSALYLCASSLLVSGQGATEAFFGQGTRLTVV.

This chain connects TRBV9 to TRBJ1-4; 10 nucleotides line up with TRBD1. CDR3 length: 15 amino acids. Germline assignment: CDR1 SGDLS and CDR2 YYNGEE. Unmatched junction bases numbered 6, after V lost 3 bases and J lost 7 bases. The CDR3, as DNA: TGTGCCAGCAGCGAGGGACAGGGGCAGAGTGAAAAACTGTTTTTT. Its protein product is CASSEGQGQSEKLFF.

The rearrangement uses TRBV2 and TRBJ2-2, with unresolved D. The CDR3 consists of 14 residues. CDR1 is SNHLY, CDR2 FYNNEI, per germline. V lost 5 bases to trimming and J lost 0 bases, with 7 bases between them. The CDR3 sequence: CASSQLANTGELFF. The CDR3 region has the DNA TGTGCCAGCAGTCAACTCGCGAACACCGGGGAGCTGTTTTTT.

The V and J genes are TRBV6-5 and TRBJ2-7; TRBD1 matches 7 bases. The junction had 11 bases not matched to a gene; V was cut back by 6 bases and J by 9 bases. The germline gives CDR1 MNHEY, CDR2 SVGAGI. The CDR3 length is 13 residues. In DNA, the CDR3 is TGTGCCAGCAGGCCGACAGGGATAGACGTGCAGTACTTC. Translated, it gives CASRPTGIDVQYF.

V and J are TRBV9 and TRBJ2-7; 9 bases fit TRBD1. This CDR3 is built from 15 residues. The ends lost 1 base at V and 6 bases at J; junction bases unmatched: 8. From germline, CDR1 is SGDLS and CDR2 YYNGEE. The CDR3 DNA reads as TGTGCCAGCAGCGTATTTTCACAGGGGGCGGTCGAGCAGTACTTC. Its protein product is CASSVFSQGAVEQYF. Together with reference TRBV9 and TRBJ2-7, the CDR3 gives the full variable domain: DSGVTQTPKHLITATGQRVTLRCSPRSGDLSVYWYQQSLDQGLQFLIQYYNGEERAKGNILERFSAQQFPDLHSELNLSSLELGDSALYFCASSVFSQGAVEQYFGPGTRLTVT.

J is TRBJ2-2 and V is TRBV5-5; 7 bases align to TRBD1. Germline V gives CDR1 SGHKS, CDR2 YYEKEE (reference sequence). Trimming at V came to 1 base and at J to 6 bases, leaving 9 bases not matched to a gene. The CDR3 spans 16 residues. CDR3 DNA sequence: TGTGCCAGCAGCTTGAAGGGGGCTAAGGGGTCCGGGGAGCTGTTTTTT. It encodes CASSLKGAKGSGELFF.

This chain joins TRBV7-2 and TRBJ2-5; 12 bases line up with TRBD1. The V and J ends lost 5 bases and 5 bases, in that order; junction bases with no gene match: 6. Germline-derived CDR1 and CDR2 are SGHTA and FQGNSA. This CDR3 is built from 15 residues. The CDR3 loop is CASSAGTGGWETQYF. The CDR3 DNA sequence: TGTGCCAGCAGCGCCGGGACAGGGGGCTGGGAGACCCAGTACTTC.

The CDR3 sequence: CASSQDYSSGNTIYF. CDR3 coding DNA: TGTGCCAGCAGCCAGGACTACAGCTCTGGAAACACCATATATTTT. The chain is built from TRBV4-2 and TRBJ1-3; no firm D call. The CDR3 sequence is 15 residues long. The V gene's germline CDR1 is LGHNA and CDR2 YNFKEQ. Trimming left V 3 bases short and J 0 bases short, with 9 bases between.